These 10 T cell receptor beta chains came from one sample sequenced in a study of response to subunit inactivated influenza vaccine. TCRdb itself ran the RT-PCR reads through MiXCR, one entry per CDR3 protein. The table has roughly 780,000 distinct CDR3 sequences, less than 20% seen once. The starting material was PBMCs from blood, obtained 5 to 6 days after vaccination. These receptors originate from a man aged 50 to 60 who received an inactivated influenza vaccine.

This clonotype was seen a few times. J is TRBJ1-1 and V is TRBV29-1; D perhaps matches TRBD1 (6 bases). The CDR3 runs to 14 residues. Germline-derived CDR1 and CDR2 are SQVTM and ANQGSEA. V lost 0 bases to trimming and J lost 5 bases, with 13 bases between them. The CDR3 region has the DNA TGCAGCGTTGAAGAGGGGGCAAGAGGAACTGAAGCTTTCTTT. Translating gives CSVEEGARGTEAFF.

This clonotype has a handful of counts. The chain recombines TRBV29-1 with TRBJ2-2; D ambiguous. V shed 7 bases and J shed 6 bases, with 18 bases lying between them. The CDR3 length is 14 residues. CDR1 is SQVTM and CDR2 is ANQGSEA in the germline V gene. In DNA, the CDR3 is TGCAGCGCCAAGGGCCACTCTGGTCCCGGGGAGCTGTTTTTT. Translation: CSAKGHSGPGELFF.

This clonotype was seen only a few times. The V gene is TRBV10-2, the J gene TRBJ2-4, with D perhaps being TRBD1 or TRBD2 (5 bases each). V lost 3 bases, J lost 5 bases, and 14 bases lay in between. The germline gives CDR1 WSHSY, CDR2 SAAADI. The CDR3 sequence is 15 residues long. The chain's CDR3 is CASSDEGTVENIQYF. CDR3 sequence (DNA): TGCGCCAGCAGTGACGAGGGGACCGTGGAAAACATTCAGTACTTC.

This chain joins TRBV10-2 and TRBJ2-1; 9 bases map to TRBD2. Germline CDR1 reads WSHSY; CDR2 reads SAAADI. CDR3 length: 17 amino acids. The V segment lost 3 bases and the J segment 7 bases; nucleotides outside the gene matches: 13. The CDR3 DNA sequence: TGCGCCAGCAGTGAAGGTGTCACTGGCGGGAGGGGTAATGAGCAGTTCTTC. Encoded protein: CASSEGVTGGRGNEQFF.

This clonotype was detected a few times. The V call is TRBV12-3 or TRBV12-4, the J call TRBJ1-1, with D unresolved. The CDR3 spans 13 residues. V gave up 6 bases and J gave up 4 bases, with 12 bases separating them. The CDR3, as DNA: TGTGCCAGCAGCGGATCGGGTGGCACTGAAGCTTTCTTT. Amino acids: CASSGSGGTEAFF.

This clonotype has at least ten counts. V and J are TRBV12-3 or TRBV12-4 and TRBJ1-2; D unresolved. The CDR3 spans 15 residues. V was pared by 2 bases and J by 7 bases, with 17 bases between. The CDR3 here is CASSLFAAGLGGYTF. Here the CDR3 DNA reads TGTGCCAGCAGTTTATTCGCGGCAGGCTTGGGTGGCTACACCTTC.

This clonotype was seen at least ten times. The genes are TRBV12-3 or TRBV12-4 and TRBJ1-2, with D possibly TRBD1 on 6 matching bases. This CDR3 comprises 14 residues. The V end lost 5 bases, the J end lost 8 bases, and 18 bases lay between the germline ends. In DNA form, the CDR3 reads TGTGCCAGCAGTCCCCGACAGGCATCTCGGGGCTACACCTTC. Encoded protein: CASSPRQASRGYTF.

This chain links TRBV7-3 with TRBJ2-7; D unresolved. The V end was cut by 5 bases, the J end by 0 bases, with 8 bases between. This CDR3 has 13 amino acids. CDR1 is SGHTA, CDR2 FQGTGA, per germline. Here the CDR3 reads CASSPEHSYEQYF. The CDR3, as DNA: TGTGCCAGCAGCCCCGAACACTCCTACGAGCAGTACTTC.

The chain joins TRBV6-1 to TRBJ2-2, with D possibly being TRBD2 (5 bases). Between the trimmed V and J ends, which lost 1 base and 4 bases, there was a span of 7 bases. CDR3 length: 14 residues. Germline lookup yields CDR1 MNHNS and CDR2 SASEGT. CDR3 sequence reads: CASSEVGSTGELFF. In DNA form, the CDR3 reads TGTGCCAGCAGTGAAGTAGGGAGCACCGGGGAGCTGTTTTTT.

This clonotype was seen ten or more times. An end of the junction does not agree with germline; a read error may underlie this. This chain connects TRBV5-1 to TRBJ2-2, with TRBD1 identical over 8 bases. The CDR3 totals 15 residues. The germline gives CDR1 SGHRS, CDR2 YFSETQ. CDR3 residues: CASSPGQGNTGELFF. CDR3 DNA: TGTGCCAGCAGCCCCGGACAGGGAAACACCGGGGAGCTGTTTTTT.